This TCR beta chain was retrieved from a study of blood T cell repertoires in COVID-19. Study background: The cDNA or gDNA used as material had been derived from T cells, B-cell-depleted T cells, or PBMCs.

This clone was seen more than once but under ten times. Original processing notes: The assay estimated nucleated cells by amplifying reference gene primers. The table came from immunoSEQ multiplex PCR; TCRdb's copy has only in-frame clones and leaves some out. V, J and clone size reflect that table, while D and trimming were determined from the DNA. The sample contains 180,000 or so clones, 70% to 85% of which appear only once. Germline values: CDR1 LNHDA, CDR2 SQIVND (reference sequence). V gave up 4 bases and J gave up 4 bases, with 13 bases separating them. The CDR3 loop spans 15 amino acids. This chain uses TRBV19 with TRBJ1-4; D call uncertain. The sequence derives from a human donor with acute or convalescent COVID-19. The donor label of this sample is uncertain. Specimen: peripheral blood. The CDR3 coding sequence is TGTGCCAGTAGTACCGGACTCGCCAATAATGAAAAACTGTTTTTT. Translating gives CASSTGLANNEKLFF.